One and the same sample provided the 19 T cell receptor beta chains below, sequenced in a study of blood T cells in healthy people across ages. Alongside a J-beta primer mix, a sample-barcoded 5' primer served in a second PCR lasting about 7 to 12 cycles. A single record per CDR3 protein comes from TCRdb applying MiXCR to the 5' RACE reads. The table records 590,000 or so distinct CDR3 sequences, approximately 30% of them present only once. The sample comprised blood. These receptors originate from an elderly woman in good health.

This clonotype was seen many times. The chain couples TRBV10-3 to TRBJ2-7; D may be TRBD1 (6 bases). Germline lookup yields CDR1 ENHRY and CDR2 SYGVKD. The CDR3 runs 14 residues. V dropped 7 bases and J dropped 3 bases, with 16 bases sitting between them. CDR3 bases: TGTGCCATCACCCGGGACATCGGGCTCTACGAGCAGTACTTC. Protein: CAITRDIGLYEQYF.

The chain recombines TRBV6-5 with TRBJ2-4; perhaps TRBD1 as D (7 bases). The CDR3 is made up of 14 amino acids. Trimming removed 5 bases from V and 13 bases from J, with 21 bases in between. The germline gives CDR1 MNHEY, CDR2 SVGAGI. CDR3 coding DNA: TGTGCCAGCAGTCCTGACAGGGAGGTGGACACCCAGTACTTC. Translated, it gives CASSPDREVDTQYF.

The V gene is TRBV7-3, the J gene TRBJ2-3, with 9 bases identical to TRBD2. Germline CDR1 reads SGHTA; CDR2 reads FQGTGA. The trim removed 5 bases at V and 1 base at J, leaving 13 bases unmatched. The CDR3 covers 18 residues. DNA for the CDR3: TGTGCCAGCAGCCCGCCGGGTAGCGGGGGAAGTGGCACAGATACGCAGTATTTT. Its translation is CASSPPGSGGSGTDTQYF. The full variable domain, in which reference TRBV7-3 and TRBJ2-3 provide the parts outside the CDR3, is GAGVSQTPSNKVTEKGKYVELRCDPISGHTALYWYRQSLGQGPEFLIYFQGTGAADDSGLPNDRFFAVRPEGSVSTLKIQRTERGDSAVYLCASSPPGSGGSGTDTQYFGPGTRLTVL.

This clonotype was counted many times. V is TRBV9 and J is TRBJ2-7; 8 nucleotides align to TRBD1. Germline V gene lookup returns CDR1 SGDLS and CDR2 YYNGEE. CDR3 length: 13 residues. Unmatched junction bases numbered 5, after V lost 3 bases and J lost 6 bases. The CDR3 spells CASSALTGGEQYF. CDR3 nucleotide sequence: TGTGCCAGCAGCGCCTTAACAGGGGGCGAGCAGTACTTC. Variable domain in full (rest from reference TRBV9 and TRBJ2-7): DSGVTQTPKHLITATGQRVTLRCSPRSGDLSVYWYQQSLDQGLQFLIQYYNGEERAKGNILERFSAQQFPDLHSELNLSSLELGDSALYFCASSALTGGEQYFGPGTRLTVT.

This clonotype was detected only a few times. The chain is built from TRBV6-2 or TRBV6-3 and TRBJ2-4, with TRBD2 matching over 12 bases. Germline V gene lookup returns CDR1 MNHEY and CDR2 SVGEGT. V dropped 6 bases and J dropped 0; count of bases not matched to a gene: 18. This CDR3 spans 21 amino acids. The CDR3 DNA reads as TGTGCCAGCAGATCACGGCTGGGACTAGCGGGCCCGGTACTAGCCAAAAACATTCAGTACTTC. Translation gives CASRSRLGLAGPVLAKNIQYF.

This clonotype appeared a few times. The V and J genes are TRBV30 and TRBJ1-2, with D uncertain. The V end lost 3 bases, the J end lost 0 bases, and 8 bases lay between the germline ends. Looked up from germline, CDR1 is GTSNPN and CDR2 is SVGIG (reference sequence). The CDR3 length is 13 residues. CDR3 sequence reads: CAWSRTANYGYTF. Here the CDR3 DNA reads TGTGCCTGGAGCCGGACGGCTAACTATGGCTACACCTTC.

This clonotype was counted a few times. The rearrangement joins TRBV9 to TRBJ1-4, with D unresolved. Germline assignment: CDR1 SGDLS and CDR2 YYNGEE. CDR3 length: 15 amino acids. Trimming removed 3 bases from V and 1 base from J, with 10 bases in between. The CDR3 DNA sequence: TGTGCCAGCAGCGGTGGACCAGGAACTAATGAAAAACTGTTTTTT. This codes for CASSGGPGTNEKLFF.

Ten or more counts support this clonotype. CDR3 region: CSARPDIYEQYF. CDR3 nucleotide sequence: TGCAGTGCTAGACCGGACATCTACGAGCAGTACTTC. J is TRBJ2-7 and V is TRBV20-1, with a weak D call TRBD1 (5 bases). V was shortened by 2 bases and J by 3 bases, with 8 bases between the two germline ends. Germline V gene data show CDR1 as DFQATT and CDR2 as SNEGSKA (reference sequence). The CDR3 runs 12 residues.

There are a few counts of this clonotype. A much larger clone differs from this one at a single base, so this may be a read error. CDR3 loop: CASSLDRTVQYF. For the CDR3, the DNA is TGCGCCAGCAGCTTGGATAGGACGGTCCAGTACTTC. V usage is TRBV5-1 and J usage is TRBJ2-7, with D hard to call. The CDR3 is 12 amino acids. The germline V gene has CDR1 SGHRS and CDR2 YFSETQ. The V and J ends lost 0 bases and 10 bases respectively, with 11 bases between them. The variable domain in full, completed from reference TRBV5-1 and TRBJ2-7, reads KAGVTQTPRYLIKTRGQQVTLSCSPISGHRSVSWYQQTPGQGLQFLFEYFSETQRNKGNFPGRFSGRQFSNSRSEMNVSTLELGDSALYLCASSLDRTVQYFGPGTRLTVT.

This clonotype has at least ten counts. The V gene is TRBV20-1, the J gene TRBJ2-7; 7 positions match TRBD1. The CDR3 has 14 amino acids. CDR1 is DFQATT and CDR2 is SNEGSKA in the germline V gene (reference sequence). Trimming took 3 bases from V and 4 from J; bases not matched to a gene: 9. In DNA, the CDR3 is TGCAGTGCTAGCACCGGGACAGTTCCATACGAGCAGTACTTC. Protein: CSASTGTVPYEQYF.

On this clonotype: It is likely a read error, because the conserved phenylalanine at the end of the CDR3 is missing. The chain combines TRBV4-1 with TRBJ2-1; a weak D match, TRBD2 (5 bases). There are 15 residues in the CDR3. Germline V CDR1 and CDR2: MGHRA, YSYEKL. CDR3 sequence: CASRQANTRDSEQFL. CDR3 bases: TGCGCCAGCAGGCAAGCAAACACTAGAGATAGTGAGCAGTTCCTC.

This chain connects TRBV5-1 to TRBJ2-3; D is unclear. Germline CDR1 SGHRS, CDR2 YFSETQ. The CDR3 has 14 amino acids. Trimming removed 1 base at V and 6 bases at J, with 12 bases between. The CDR3, as DNA: TGCGCCAGCAGCTTGTCCGATACGTTCGATACGCAGTATTTT. Translation gives CASSLSDTFDTQYF.

The chain carries TRBV5-1 and TRBJ2-6; the D gene is possibly TRBD1 (6 bases). Germline V gene data show CDR1 as SGHRS and CDR2 as YFSETQ. CDR3 size: 17 residues. With 2 bases removed from V and 2 bases from J, the gap between germline ends came to 14 bases. CDR3 coding DNA: TGCGCCAGCAGCTTTTCCCCCAGGGGAACTGGGGCCAACGTCCTGACTTTC. Its protein is CASSFSPRGTGANVLTF.

At least ten counts were recorded for this clonotype. The rearrangement links TRBV4-1 to TRBJ1-6; perhaps TRBD1 as D (6 bases). Germline V gene lookup returns CDR1 MGHRA and CDR2 YSYEKL. This CDR3 comprises 16 residues. V was trimmed by 0 bases and J by 10 bases, leaving 16 bases between them. In nucleotides, the CDR3 is TGCGCCAGCAGCCAAGAGGGAGGGGGAAATTTGTCACCCCTCCACTTT. Its protein is CASSQEGGGNLSPLHF.

Concerning this clonotype itself: Germline and junction disagree at one end, which may indicate a read error. The chain links TRBV5-1 to TRBJ1-1; a weak D match, TRBD1 (6 bases). Germline assignment: CDR1 SGHRS and CDR2 YFSETQ. CDR3 length equals 14 residues. Here the CDR3 reads CTSSSGSGVTEAFF. CDR3 coding DNA: TGCACCAGCAGCTCCGGGTCAGGGGTCACTGAAGCTTTCTTT.

This clonotype was detected a few times. This sequence may be a read error, since a much larger clone differs from it by one base. This chain uses TRBV6-5 with TRBJ2-5; TRBD2 agrees at 7 bases. CDR1 and CDR2 (germline): MNHEY, SVGAGI. CDR3 length equals 16 residues. V lost 0 bases and J lost 11; bases outside the gene matches: 15. CDR3 amino acids: CASSYSGGDQYNEQYF. Written as DNA, the CDR3 is TGTGCCAGCAGTTACTCGGGGGGGGACCAATACAATGAGCAGTACTTC.

At least ten counts were recorded for this clonotype. Since a much larger clone is just one base distant, this may be a read error. The J gene is TRBJ2-1, the V gene TRBV29-1; 10 nucleotides line up with TRBD1. The CDR3 has 13 residues. V was pared by 6 bases and J by 8 bases, with 7 bases of the junction left unmatched. From germline, CDR1 is SQVTM and CDR2 ANQGSEA. The CDR3 protein is CSVMTGGSDEQFF. DNA for the CDR3: TGCAGCGTCATGACAGGGGGCAGCGATGAGCAGTTCTTC.

This clonotype has a count of ten or more. The chain joins TRBV9 to TRBJ2-2, with no clear D. Trimming took 1 base from V and 0 from J, leaving 4 bases between them. Germline V CDR1 and CDR2: SGDLS, YYNGEE. The CDR3 length is 14 residues. The CDR3 is CASSVMSNTGELFF. CDR3 nucleotide sequence: TGTGCCAGCAGCGTAATGTCGAACACCGGGGAGCTGTTTTTT.

This clonotype was found many times. This chain links TRBV29-1 with TRBJ2-4; D is tentatively TRBD1 or TRBD2 (5 bases each). V lost 6 bases and J 5 bases, leaving 14 bases between the germline ends. Germline-derived CDR1 and CDR2 are SQVTM and ANQGSEA. The CDR3 has 13 amino acids. The CDR3 coding sequence is TGCAGCGTCGCCGGGACGCTTGAAAACATTCAGTACTTC. Protein sequence: CSVAGTLENIQYF.